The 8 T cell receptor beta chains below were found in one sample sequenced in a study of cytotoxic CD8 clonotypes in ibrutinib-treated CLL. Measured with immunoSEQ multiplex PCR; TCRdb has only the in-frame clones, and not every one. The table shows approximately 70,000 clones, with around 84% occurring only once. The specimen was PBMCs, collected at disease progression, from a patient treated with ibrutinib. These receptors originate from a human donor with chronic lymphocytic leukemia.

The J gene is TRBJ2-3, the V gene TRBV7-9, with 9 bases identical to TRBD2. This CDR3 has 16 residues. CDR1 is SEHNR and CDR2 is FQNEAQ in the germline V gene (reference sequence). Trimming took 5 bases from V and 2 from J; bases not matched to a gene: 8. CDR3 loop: CASSPSQRGDTDTQYF. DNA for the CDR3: TGTGCCAGCAGCCCGTCCCAGCGGGGGGACACAGATACGCAGTATTTT.

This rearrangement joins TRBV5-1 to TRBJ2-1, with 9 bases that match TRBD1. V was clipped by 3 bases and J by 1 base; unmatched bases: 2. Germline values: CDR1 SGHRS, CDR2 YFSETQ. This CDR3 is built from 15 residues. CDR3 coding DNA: TGCGCCAGCAGCTCGACAGGGGGGTCCTACAATGAGCAGTTCTTC. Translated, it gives CASSSTGGSYNEQFF.

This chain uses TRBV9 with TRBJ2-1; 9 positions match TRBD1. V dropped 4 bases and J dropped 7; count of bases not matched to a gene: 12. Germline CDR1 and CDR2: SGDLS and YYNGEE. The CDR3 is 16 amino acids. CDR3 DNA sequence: TGTGCCAGCAGCCCCCAAGCCGGGACAGGGCATAATGAGCAGTTCTTC. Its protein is CASSPQAGTGHNEQFF.

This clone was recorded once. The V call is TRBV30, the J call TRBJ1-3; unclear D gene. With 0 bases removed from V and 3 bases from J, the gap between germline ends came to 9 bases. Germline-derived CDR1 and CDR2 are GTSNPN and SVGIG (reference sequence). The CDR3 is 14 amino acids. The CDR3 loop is CAWSVGGVGNTIYF. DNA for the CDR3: TGTGCCTGGAGTGTAGGCGGAGTTGGAAACACCATATATTTT.

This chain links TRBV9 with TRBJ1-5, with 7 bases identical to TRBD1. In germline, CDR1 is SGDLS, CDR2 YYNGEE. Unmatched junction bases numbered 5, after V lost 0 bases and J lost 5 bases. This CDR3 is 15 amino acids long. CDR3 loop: CASSVDAGGDQPQHF. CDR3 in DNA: TGTGCCAGCAGCGTAGATGCAGGGGGTGATCAGCCCCAGCATTTT.

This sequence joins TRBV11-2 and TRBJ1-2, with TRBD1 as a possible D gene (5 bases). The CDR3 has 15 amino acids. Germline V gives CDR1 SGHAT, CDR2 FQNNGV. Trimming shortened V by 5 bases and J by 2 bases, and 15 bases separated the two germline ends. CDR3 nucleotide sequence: TGTGCCAGCAGCCGCCTTCGAGGGGACAACTATGGCTACACCTTC. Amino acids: CASSRLRGDNYGYTF.

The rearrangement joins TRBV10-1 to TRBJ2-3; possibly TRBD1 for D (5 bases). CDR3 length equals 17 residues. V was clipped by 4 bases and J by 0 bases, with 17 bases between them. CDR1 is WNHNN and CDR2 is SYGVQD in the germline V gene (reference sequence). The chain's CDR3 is CASSGYFAGPSTDTQYF. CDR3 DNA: TGCGCCAGCAGTGGGTACTTTGCAGGGCCCAGCACAGATACGCAGTATTTT.

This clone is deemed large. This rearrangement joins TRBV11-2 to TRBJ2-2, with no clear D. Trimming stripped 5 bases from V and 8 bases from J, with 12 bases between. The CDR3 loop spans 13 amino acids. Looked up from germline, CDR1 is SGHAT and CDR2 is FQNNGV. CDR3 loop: CASSQSVLGELFF. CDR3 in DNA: TGTGCCAGCAGCCAAAGTGTGCTGGGGGAGCTGTTTTTT.